Below are 20 T cell receptor beta chains sequenced from a single sample in a study of blood T cell repertoires in COVID-19. Assay: immunoSEQ multiplex PCR; the TCRdb copy retains only in-frame clones and omits some. The profile covers around 29,000 clones, with approximately 85% appearing a single time and around 30% taken by the ten largest. Sequencing was performed on peripheral blood. The receptors here all came from a woman aged 80 or older with COVID-19, enrolled during active disease.

The chain has TRBV4-2 and TRBJ2-7; TRBD1 aligns across 9 bases. Germline CDR1 is LGHNA and CDR2 is YNFKEQ. V shed 5 bases, J shed 6 bases, and the junction held 11 bases outside the gene matches. The CDR3 has 15 amino acids. CDR3 amino acids: CASSSPGTGTGEQYF. CDR3 sequence (DNA): TGTGCCAGCAGCAGCCCCGGGACAGGGACCGGCGAGCAGTACTTC.

The genes are TRBV5-4 and TRBJ2-3; D call uncertain. The CDR3 is made up of 16 amino acids. Looked up from germline, CDR1 is SGHNT and CDR2 is YYREEE (reference sequence). Trimming stripped 2 bases from V and 7 bases from J, with 20 bases between. The CDR3 reads CASSFNTLGSVNTQYF. CDR3 coding DNA: TGTGCCAGCAGCTTCAATACCCTAGGTTCTGTAAATACGCAGTATTTT.

This clone was counted a single time. V gene TRBV4-1 combines with J gene TRBJ2-2; TRBD2 agrees at 11 bases. This CDR3 has 16 amino acids. CDR1 is MGHRA, CDR2 YSYEKL, per germline. V was pared by 1 base and J by 4 bases, with 2 bases of the junction left unmatched. CDR3 DNA sequence: TGCGCCAGCAGCCAAGTAGCGGGGGGGCGCACCGGGGAGCTGTTTTTT. Protein sequence: CASSQVAGGRTGELFF.

CDR3 in DNA: TGTGCCAGCAGAAACGACCCTGGAGATTCACCCCTCCACTTT. Its translation is CASRNDPGDSPLHF. V and J are TRBV6-5 and TRBJ1-6; D not resolved. Trimming stripped 6 bases from V and 8 bases from J, with 14 bases between. Germline V gene data show CDR1 as MNHEY and CDR2 as SVGAGI. This CDR3 comprises 14 residues.

V is TRBV5-8 and J is TRBJ1-5, with D maybe TRBD1 (6 bases). The CDR3 is 18 amino acids. V dropped 4 bases and J dropped 10 bases, with 30 bases sitting between them. CDR1 is SGHTS and CDR2 is YDEGEE in the germline V gene. Here the CDR3 DNA reads TGTGCCAGCAGCACGACCTGGGTCCCCACGGCAGGGGACTATCCCCAGCATTTT. Translation gives CASSTTWVPTAGDYPQHF.

The rearrangement links TRBV3-1 (or the pseudogene TRBV3-2) to TRBJ2-1, with 9 bases fitting TRBD2. CDR1 and CDR2 from the germline V gene are LGHDT and YNNKEL (reference sequence). The CDR3 spans 14 residues. The V segment lost 8 bases and the J segment 4 bases; nucleotides outside the gene matches: 6. In DNA, the CDR3 is TGTGCCAGCTCCTGGCTAGCGGGATACAATGAGCAGTTCTTC. Encoded protein: CASSWLAGYNEQFF.

The CDR3 region has the DNA TGTGCCAGCACCCTGGACAGGGTCCACAATGAGCAGTTCTTC. Amino acids: CASTLDRVHNEQFF. The chain recombines TRBV2 with TRBJ2-1; 8 bases fit TRBD1. V was clipped by 7 bases and J by 5 bases; unmatched bases: 7. In germline, CDR1 is SNHLY, CDR2 FYNNEI. There are 14 residues in the CDR3.

The chain has TRBV4-1 and TRBJ1-4; 9 bases map to TRBD1. Germline CDR1 and CDR2: MGHRA and YSYEKL. The CDR3 totals 15 residues. With 3 bases clipped from V and 8 bases from J, the junction kept 7 bases outside the gene matches. The CDR3 loop is CASSHPGQGGEKLFF. CDR3 nucleotide sequence: TGCGCCAGCAGCCATCCGGGACAGGGCGGGGAAAAACTGTTTTTT.

The chain links TRBV6-1 to TRBJ1-5, with TRBD1 matching 8 bases. CDR1 is MNHNS and CDR2 is SASEGT in the germline V gene. The length of the CDR3 is 15 residues. V lost 3 bases and J lost 7; bases outside the gene matches: 8. The CDR3 region has the DNA TGTGCCAGCAGTGAGTCTGGACAGGGCGGCCAGCCCCAGCATTTT. Translation: CASSESGQGGQPQHF.

This rearrangement joins TRBV2 to TRBJ1-5; 10 nucleotides line up with TRBD1. The CDR3 is 15 amino acids. V lost 5 bases and J lost 4; bases outside the gene matches: 5. The germline gives CDR1 SNHLY, CDR2 FYNNEI. The CDR3 nucleotides read TGTGCCAGCAGTATCCGGGACAGGGGTAATCAGCCCCAGCATTTT. Protein sequence: CASSIRDRGNQPQHF.

J is TRBJ2-3 and V is TRBV5-1; weak D call: TRBD1 (7 bases). Germline CDR1 SGHRS, CDR2 YFSETQ. CDR3 size: 16 residues. V shed 1 base and J shed 1 base, with 13 bases lying between them. The CDR3 bases are TGCGCCAGCAGCTTGAGACAGGGAGGAGGCACAGATACGCAGTATTTT. Residues: CASSLRQGGGTDTQYF. Filled out from reference TRBV5-1 and TRBJ2-3, the complete variable domain reads KAGVTQTPRYLIKTRGQQVTLSCSPISGHRSVSWYQQTPGQGLQFLFEYFSETQRNKGNFPGRFSGRQFSNSRSEMNVSTLELGDSALYLCASSLRQGGGTDTQYFGPGTRLTVL.

The chain couples TRBV19 to TRBJ2-1, with TRBD2 matching over 11 bases. The CDR3 extends over 18 amino acids. CDR1 is LNHDA, CDR2 SQIVND, per germline (reference sequence). V lost 2 bases and J lost 1; bases outside the gene matches: 7. CDR3 bases: TGTGCCAGTAGTATACTGTCTAGCGGGGGGTCTTCCTACAATGAGCAGTTCTTC. Its protein product is CASSILSSGGSSYNEQFF.

The V and J genes are TRBV5-1 and TRBJ1-1; no reliable D call. CDR1 is SGHRS and CDR2 is YFSETQ in the germline V gene. This CDR3 contains 13 residues. Deletions cut 2 bases from V and 1 base from J, with 6 bases between. DNA for the CDR3: TGCGCCAGCAGCTTAGGAGGGAACACTGAAGCTTTCTTT. Residues: CASSLGGNTEAFF.

The chain recombines TRBV19 with TRBJ1-6; no definite D call. The CDR3 has 15 residues. CDR1 LNHDA and CDR2 SQIVND come from the germline V gene (reference sequence). With 3 bases removed from V and 2 bases from J, the gap between germline ends came to 8 bases. CDR3 region: CASSIGETYNSPLHF. Written as DNA, the CDR3 is TGTGCCAGTAGTATCGGGGAGACCTATAATTCACCCCTCCACTTT.

The chain joins TRBV5-1 to TRBJ1-2, with TRBD1 as a possible D gene (5 bases). Per germline, CDR1 SGHRS and CDR2 YFSETQ. The V gene lost 1 base and the J gene lost 6 bases, with 13 bases spanning the gap. The length of the CDR3 is 14 residues. In nucleotides, the CDR3 is TGCGCCAGCAGCTTGAGGCAGGGAGGTAATGGCTACACCTTC. It encodes CASSLRQGGNGYTF.

This clone was recorded a few times. The V and J genes are TRBV9 and TRBJ2-2; D possibly corresponds to TRBD1 (6 bases). From germline, CDR1 is SGDLS and CDR2 YYNGEE. This CDR3 contains 15 residues. The V and J ends lost 1 base and 1 base respectively, with 8 bases between them. In nucleotides, the CDR3 is TGTGCCAGCAGCGTAATGACAGGGAACACCGGGGAGCTGTTTTTT. Its translation is CASSVMTGNTGELFF.

V is TRBV18 and J is TRBJ2-2; possibly TRBD2 for D (6 bases). This CDR3 has 16 amino acids. Deletions cut 3 bases from V and 4 bases from J, with 15 bases between. Germline V gene lookup returns CDR1 KGHSH and CDR2 LQKENI. The CDR3 DNA reads TGTGCCAGCTCACCTTATACGCGGGGCGGCACCGGGGAGCTGTTTTTT. It codes for CASSPYTRGGTGELFF.

This chain uses TRBV11-2 with TRBJ1-1; D might be TRBD1 (5 bases). Between the trimmed V and J ends, which lost 6 bases and 5 bases, there was a span of 25 bases. This CDR3 is built from 17 residues. The germline V gene encodes CDR1 SGHAT and CDR2 FQNNGV. CDR3 sequence (DNA): TGTGCCAGCAGAAGACCGTATGGCGCAGGGTCGACGACTGAAGCTTTCTTT. Amino acids: CASRRPYGAGSTTEAFF.

The chain recombines TRBV6-5 with TRBJ1-2, with D possibly being TRBD1 (6 bases). Trimming pared 6 bases from V and 4 bases from J, leaving 15 bases between. This CDR3 is built from 14 residues. CDR1 is MNHEY and CDR2 is SVGAGI in the germline V gene. The CDR3 coding sequence is TGTGCCAGCAGAAAGACAGGTTCCACCTATGGCTACACCTTC. It codes for CASRKTGSTYGYTF.

The V and J genes are TRBV18 and TRBJ1-6; maybe TRBD1 (5 bases). V was pared by 6 bases and J by 7 bases, with 16 bases between. Germline-derived CDR1 and CDR2 are KGHSH and LQKENI. This CDR3 is 15 amino acids long. CDR3 protein: CASSLDTLANSPLHF. The CDR3 DNA follows: TGTGCCAGCTCGCTGGACACTCTCGCGAATTCACCCCTCCACTTT.